This T cell receptor beta chain was recovered during a study of Ad26.COV2.S vaccination and SARS-CoV-2 variants. Background on the study: Of the COV1001 trial arms, the Ad26.COV2.S arm included the donor. Intramuscularly, Ad26.COV2.S was given either once or twice, 56 days apart.

Germline V gene data show CDR1 as SGHTA and CDR2 as FQGTGA. The CDR3 is made up of 15 amino acids. The V end lost 3 bases, the J end lost 0 bases, and 6 bases lay between the germline ends. Libraries were prepared by immunoSEQ multiplex PCR; TCRdb keeps only in-frame clonotypes and omits some of them. This table holds approximately 460,000 clones, around 89% found once. This clone was found once. Treatment specified: 19 received Ad26.COV2.S at low or high dose, single or two shots; several received placebo; per-sample allocation not given. Sampling happened 63 days after the first vaccine or placebo injection. In Boston, the donor was an adult between 18-55 years of age. The shot given was an Ad26 vector that makes Wuhan-strain SARS-CoV-2 spike.

The receptor comes from a person between 18 and 60 years old who received the Ad26.COV2.S COVID-19 vaccine or a placebo. The V gene is TRBV7-3, the J gene TRBJ2-6, with no clear D. The sequencing used peripheral blood, collected in a trial of Ad26.COV2.S vaccine versus placebo. This CDR3 is CASSFDVSGANVLTF. As DNA, the CDR3 is TGTGCCAGCAGCTTCGATGTCTCTGGGGCCAACGTCCTGACTTTC. The entire variable domain, with the rest obtained from reference TRBV7-3 and TRBJ2-6, is as follows: GAGVSQTPSNKVTEKGKYVELRCDPISGHTALYWYRQSLGQGPEFLIYFQGTGAADDSGLPNDRFFAVRPEGSVSTLKIQRTERGDSAVYLCASSFDVSGANVLTFGAGSRLTVL.